These 30 T cell receptor beta chains came from one sample sequenced in a study of cytomegalovirus exposure and HLA in healthy donors. The assay was immunoSEQ multiplex PCR, and TCRdb's table has in-frame clones only and misses some. The sample lists 100,000 to 150,000 clones, approximately 95% occurring once. The sample taken for sequencing was PBMCs. These TCRs come from a young man in good health and CMV-seronegative.

The rearrangement joins TRBV7-2 to TRBJ1-1, with 7 bases identical to TRBD1. The germline V gene has CDR1 SGHTA and CDR2 FQGNSA. Germline trimming cut 5 bases from V and 4 bases from J; bases unmatched to any gene: 7. The CDR3 runs 14 residues. CDR3 protein: CASSTRQGITEAFF. In DNA form, the CDR3 reads TGTGCCAGCAGCACCCGACAGGGAATCACTGAAGCTTTCTTT.

CDR3 nucleotides: TGTGCCTGGAGTCCACAGGAGAGGCAGCCCCAGCATTTT. Translation: CAWSPQERQPQHF. The chain recombines TRBV30 with TRBJ1-5, with D perhaps TRBD1 (5 bases). V was clipped by 2 bases and J by 7 bases, with 12 bases between them. This CDR3 contains 13 residues. CDR1 GTSNPN and CDR2 SVGIG come from the germline V gene (reference sequence).

This CDR3 is CASSLGLGARQPQHF. The CDR3 coding sequence is TGTGCCAGCAGTTTAGGGCTAGGGGCCCGGCAGCCCCAGCATTTT. The rearrangement joins TRBV28 to TRBJ1-5, with D possibly TRBD1 on 5 matching bases. CDR1 and CDR2 from the germline V gene are MDHEN and SYDVKM. V shed 2 bases and J shed 7 bases, with 15 bases lying between them. This CDR3 contains 15 residues. Filled out from reference TRBV28 and TRBJ1-5, the complete variable domain reads DVKVTQSSRYLVKRTGEKVFLECVQDMDHENMFWYRQDPGLGLRLIYFSYDVKMKEKGDIPEGYSVSREKKERFSLILESASTNQTSMYLCASSLGLGARQPQHFGDGTRLSIL.

The chain joins TRBV7-2 to TRBJ2-6; tentative D call: TRBD2 (7 bases). The CDR3 is made up of 16 amino acids. V lost 5 bases and J lost 0, with 11 bases in between. Per germline, CDR1 SGHTA and CDR2 FQGNSA. CDR3 residues: CASSRGGDSGANVLTF. CDR3 nucleotides: TGTGCCAGCAGCAGGGGGGGAGACTCTGGGGCCAACGTCCTGACTTTC.

The chain recombines TRBV7-8 with TRBJ1-2; 7 positions agree with TRBD1. This CDR3 has 17 residues. Trimming at V came to 5 bases and at J to 1 base, leaving 13 bases not matched to a gene. CDR1 and CDR2 (germline): SGHVS, FQNEAQ. In nucleotides, the CDR3 is TGTGCCAGCAGCCCAACTCCCACACAGGGGTTTAACTATGGCTACACCTTC. Protein product: CASSPTPTQGFNYGYTF.

The V call is TRBV19, the J call TRBJ2-3, with D possibly matching TRBD1 (6 bases). CDR3 length: 15 residues. Germline CDR1 reads LNHDA; CDR2 reads SQIVND (reference sequence). V lost 5 bases and J 0 bases, leaving 12 bases between the germline ends. The CDR3 coding sequence is TGTGCCAGTAGTCTGACTACAGGGAGCACAGATACGCAGTATTTT. Its translation is CASSLTTGSTDTQYF.

The rearrangement joins TRBV27 to TRBJ1-5, with no clear D. This CDR3 is 14 amino acids long. V was shortened by 1 base and J by 4 bases, with 8 bases between the two germline ends. The germline gives CDR1 MNHEY, CDR2 SMNVEV (reference sequence). The CDR3 DNA follows: TGTGCCAGCAGTTTATTAGACTCTAATCAGCCCCAGCATTTT. Translation gives CASSLLDSNQPQHF.

The chain links TRBV11-2 to TRBJ2-2, with D perhaps TRBD2 (6 bases). Trimming removed 1 base at V and 5 bases at J, with 14 bases between. CDR3 size: 16 residues. Germline V lookup: CDR1 SGHAT, CDR2 FQNNGV. The CDR3 sequence is CASSLGGGAGTGELFF. CDR3 bases: TGTGCCAGCAGCTTAGGAGGAGGGGCAGGGACCGGGGAGCTGTTTTTT.

CDR3 loop: CASSSRLAGGTRTYNEQFF. The CDR3 nucleotides are TGTGCCAGCAGCTCAAGACTAGCGGGAGGGACGCGGACTTACAATGAGCAGTTCTTC. The chain joins TRBV11-3 to TRBJ2-1, with 14 nucleotides matching TRBD2. V gave up 4 bases and J gave up 4 bases; unmatched junction bases: 12. CDR3 size: 19 residues. Germline CDR1 reads SGHNT; CDR2 reads YENEEA.

The CDR3 loop is CASSQGGGEAFF. CDR3 nucleotides: TGTGCCAGCAGCCAAGGGGGGGGAGAAGCTTTCTTT. The chain has TRBV7-9 and TRBJ1-1, with TRBD1 as a possible D gene (6 bases). Germline V gives CDR1 SEHNR, CDR2 FQNEAQ (reference sequence). Deletions cut 5 bases from V and 8 bases from J, with 12 bases between. The CDR3 has 12 residues. The whole variable domain, remainder taken from reference TRBV7-9 and TRBJ1-1, is DTGVSQNPRHKITKRGQNVTFRCDPISEHNRLYWYRQTLGQGPEFLTYFQNEAQLEKSRLLSDRFSAERPKGSFSTLEIQRTEQGDSAMYLCASSQGGGEAFFGQGTRLTVV.

The chain recombines TRBV6-5 with TRBJ2-7, with a possible D match to TRBD2 (6 bases). V lost 0 bases and J 2 bases, leaving 14 bases between the germline ends. The CDR3 runs 16 residues. Germline CDR1 reads MNHEY; CDR2 reads SVGAGI. The CDR3 coding sequence is TGTGCCAGCAGTTACTCGAGTTCGGGAGTAGCCTACGAGCAGTACTTC. It is translated as CASSYSSSGVAYEQYF.

This CDR3 is CASSPGLAVYNEQFF. In DNA, the CDR3 is TGTGCCAGCAGTCCAGGACTAGCCGTCTACAATGAGCAGTTCTTC. This sequence joins TRBV28 and TRBJ2-1, with 8 bases lining up with TRBD2. Trimming took 5 bases from V and 3 from J; bases not matched to a gene: 6. The germline V gene encodes CDR1 MDHEN and CDR2 SYDVKM. The CDR3 totals 15 residues.

In DNA form, the CDR3 reads TGTGCCAGCAGCGTAGCTGAAGGCGGGATGAATGAGCAGTTCTTC. It codes for CASSVAEGGMNEQFF. The rearrangement uses TRBV9 and TRBJ2-1; D may be TRBD2 (6 bases). Trimming removed 0 bases from V and 7 bases from J, with 14 bases in between. This CDR3 has 15 residues. Germline V gene sequence: CDR1 SGDLS, CDR2 YYNGEE.

J is TRBJ1-2 and V is TRBV29-1; possibly TRBD1 for D (6 bases). Trimming pared 4 bases from V and 0 bases from J, leaving 18 bases between. There are 16 residues in the CDR3. Per germline, CDR1 SQVTM and CDR2 ANQGSEA. The CDR3, as DNA: TGCAGCGTTGGGTCGGGAGGGGGGCAAACTAACTATGGCTACACCTTC. Translation gives CSVGSGGGQTNYGYTF.

This sequence joins TRBV6-5 and TRBJ1-2; 8 nucleotides match TRBD1. After removal of 0 bases from V and 7 bases from J, the junction contained 7 bases not matched to a gene. Per the germline V gene, CDR1 is MNHEY and CDR2 is SVGAGI. This CDR3 is 15 amino acids long. CDR3 protein: CASSYSILGTGGYTF. DNA of the CDR3: TGTGCCAGCAGTTACTCTATCCTAGGGACAGGTGGCTACACCTTC.

The chain recombines TRBV7-9 with TRBJ2-7; 9 nucleotides agree with TRBD2. The CDR3 covers 14 residues. Germline-derived CDR1 and CDR2 are SEHNR and FQNEAQ (reference sequence). V lost 4 bases and J lost 0; bases outside the gene matches: 1. CDR3 amino acids: CASSYSGSSYEQYF. For the CDR3, the DNA is TGTGCCAGCAGCTATAGCGGGAGCTCCTACGAGCAGTACTTC.

This rearrangement joins TRBV11-3 to TRBJ2-3; 9 bases map to TRBD2. Germline lookup yields CDR1 SGHNT and CDR2 YENEEA. The length of the CDR3 is 18 residues. The V gene end was trimmed by 4 bases and the J gene end by 6 bases; junction bases not matched to a gene: 17. CDR3 in amino acids: CASSSAAGTGGREDTQYF. CDR3 DNA sequence: TGTGCCAGCAGCTCTGCCGCCGGGACTGGCGGGAGGGAGGATACGCAGTATTTT.

This chain joins TRBV28 and TRBJ1-1; tentatively, D is TRBD1 (6 bases). Germline CDR1 MDHEN, CDR2 SYDVKM. The CDR3 consists of 15 residues. Trimming removed 4 bases from V and 5 bases from J, with 17 bases in between. The chain's CDR3 is CASSSQQGRRTEAFF. CDR3 in DNA: TGTGCCAGCAGTTCGCAACAGGGAAGACGGACTGAAGCTTTCTTT.

This rearrangement joins TRBV18 to TRBJ1-1; D remains unclear. There are 13 residues in the CDR3. Trimming removed 3 bases at V and 0 bases at J, with 5 bases between. Per germline, CDR1 KGHSH and CDR2 LQKENI. The CDR3 protein is CASSPGVNTEAFF. CDR3 sequence (DNA): TGTGCCAGCTCACCGGGAGTGAACACTGAAGCTTTCTTT. The full variable domain, its missing parts supplied by reference TRBV18 and TRBJ1-1, is NAGVMQNPRHLVRRRGQEARLRCSPMKGHSHVYWYRQLPEEGLKFMVYLQKENIIDESGMPKERFSAEFPKEGPSILRIQQVVRGDSAAYFCASSPGVNTEAFFGQGTRLTVV.

This rearrangement joins TRBV7-9 to TRBJ2-2, with TRBD1 as a possible D gene (5 bases). CDR1 is SEHNR and CDR2 is FQNEAQ in the germline V gene (reference sequence). The V end was cut by 7 bases, the J end by 5 bases, with 11 bases between. The length of the CDR3 is 13 residues. The DNA for the CDR3 is TGTGCCAGCACCCCAAGGGGAACCGGGGAGCTGTTTTTT. It encodes CASTPRGTGELFF. Based on the CDR3 plus reference TRBV7-9 and TRBJ2-2, the full variable domain is DTGVSQNPRHKITKRGQNVTFRCDPISEHNRLYWYRQTLGQGPEFLTYFQNEAQLEKSRLLSDRFSAERPKGSFSTLEIQRTEQGDSAMYLCASTPRGTGELFFGEGSRLTVL.

The gene calls are TRBV18 and TRBJ2-1, with TRBD2 matching over 8 bases. After removal of 0 bases from V and 1 base from J, the junction contained 2 bases not matched to a gene. This CDR3 comprises 16 residues. Germline CDR1 KGHSH, CDR2 LQKENI. This CDR3 is CASSPPAGGSYNEQFF. The CDR3 DNA is TGTGCCAGCTCACCACCGGCGGGGGGATCCTACAATGAGCAGTTCTTC.

The chain combines TRBV30 with TRBJ2-7, with TRBD1 matching 9 bases. The CDR3 contains 14 residues. CDR1 GTSNPN and CDR2 SVGIG come from the germline V gene (reference sequence). Trimming at V came to 5 bases and at J to 4 bases, leaving 9 bases not matched to a gene. CDR3 DNA sequence: TGTGCCTGGGAATCCGGGACAGGGAAGTACGAGCAGTACTTC. Translation: CAWESGTGKYEQYF.

The chain links TRBV7-8 to TRBJ2-7, with D perhaps matching TRBD2 (5 bases). Trimming shortened V by 4 bases and J by 2 bases, and 18 bases separated the two germline ends. CDR3 length equals 16 residues. Germline CDR1 is SGHVS and CDR2 is FQNEAQ. The CDR3 DNA reads as TGTGCCAGCAGCTCACGGTCAGGAGCGACTACCTACGAGCAGTACTTC. Protein: CASSSRSGATTYEQYF.

The J gene is TRBJ1-1, the V gene TRBV30; D unresolved. Germline CDR1 is GTSNPN and CDR2 is SVGIG (reference sequence). The CDR3 extends over 13 amino acids. Trimming cost V 0 bases and J 3 bases, with 8 bases left between them. CDR3 residues: CAWSVTAHTEAFF. The CDR3 nucleotides are TGTGCCTGGAGTGTAACAGCCCACACTGAAGCTTTCTTT.

The rearrangement uses TRBV29-1 and TRBJ1-5; TRBD1 agrees at 7 bases. The CDR3 runs to 14 residues. From germline, CDR1 is SQVTM and CDR2 ANQGSEA. With V trimmed by 5 bases and J by 4 bases, 8 bases remained unmatched. The CDR3 DNA reads as TGCAGCGTTTCCTTCGGGACAGCAAATCAGCCCCAGCATTTT. It specifies CSVSFGTANQPQHF.

The chain carries TRBV27 and TRBJ2-3; D gene ambiguous. Germline CDR1 MNHEY, CDR2 SMNVEV (reference sequence). The V end was cut by 3 bases, the J end by 4 bases, with 11 bases between. The CDR3 consists of 14 residues. CDR3 sequence (DNA): TGTGCCAGCAGTTTCCTTCAGGAATCAGATACGCAGTATTTT. Translated: CASSFLQESDTQYF.

The J gene is TRBJ1-2, the V gene TRBV5-4, with TRBD1 matching 7 bases. The CDR3 spans 14 residues. V was pared by 0 bases and J by 6 bases, with 5 bases of the junction left unmatched. Germline values: CDR1 SGHNT, CDR2 YYREEE (reference sequence). CDR3: CASSLEQGTHGYTF. In nucleotides, the CDR3 is TGTGCCAGCAGCTTGGAACAGGGGACCCATGGCTACACCTTC.

The rearrangement uses TRBV4-3 and TRBJ2-3; TRBD2 matches 10 bases. CDR1 LGHNA and CDR2 YSLEER come from the germline V gene. This CDR3 spans 15 amino acids. The V gene end was trimmed by 2 bases and the J gene end by 2 bases; junction bases not matched to a gene: 1. The CDR3 nucleotides read TGCGCCAGCAGCCAAACTAGCGGGATCACAGATACGCAGTATTTT. It encodes CASSQTSGITDTQYF.

V and J are TRBV5-4 and TRBJ2-7, with 9 positions matching TRBD2. V lost 1 base, J lost 5 bases, and 13 bases stayed unmatched. Germline CDR1 reads SGHNT; CDR2 reads YYREEE (reference sequence). The CDR3 covers 17 residues. CDR3 bases: TGTGCCAGCAGCTTGACGGTGGTTGCGGGAGGGCCCCACGAGCAGTACTTC. Translation: CASSLTVVAGGPHEQYF.

This clone has just one count. V gene TRBV4-1 combines with J gene TRBJ1-1; D gene uncertain. Trimming removed 4 bases at V and 1 base at J, with 13 bases between. This CDR3 has 15 residues. Germline loops: CDR1 MGHRA, CDR2 YSYEKL. CDR3 sequence (DNA): TGCGCCAGCAGCCCCCCAACCGGTCCGAACACTGAAGCTTTCTTT. It translates to CASSPPTGPNTEAFF.